This T cell receptor (beta chain) was captured by sequencing in a study of regulatory T cells in long-lasting Graves disease. Researchers made TCR beta libraries by using iRepertoire HTBI primers and running Arm-PCR on CDR3 regions. TCRdb reprocessed the multiplex PCR reads with MiXCR, giving one entry per CDR3 protein. This repertoire shows under 400,000 distinct CDR3 sequences, over 15% found once; its top ten account for just under 30%. This clonotype turned up a few times. As yet, its antigen is unknown. The time point here: newly diagnosed GD, antithyroid drugs for less than 3 months. From PBMCs, RNA was extracted and then used to make the TCR library. The study's findings and limits: Compared with new cases, persistent Graves' patients showed reduced TCR diversity.

CDR1 and CDR2 (germline): MGHRA, YSYEKL. The CDR3 has 13 residues. Trimming took 1 base from V and 4 from J, leaving 8 bases between them. These data were also reused for a study on T cells in Graves' hyperthyroidism and ophthalmopathy. Turning to that study: Uncontrolled infection, other autoimmune disease, pregnancy or lactation barred patients from enrollment.

Here the sequenced sample was peripheral blood mononuclear cells (PBMCs), taken at new diagnosis, from a patient treated with antithyroid drugs. The sequence was obtained from a man aged 35-49 years with Graves disease. The rearrangement joins TRBV4-1 to TRBJ2-7, with D maybe TRBD2 (5 bases). Here the CDR3 DNA reads TGCGCCAGCAGCCAAGTGGGAGAGTACGAGCAGTACTTC. Its protein product is CASSQVGEYEQYF.